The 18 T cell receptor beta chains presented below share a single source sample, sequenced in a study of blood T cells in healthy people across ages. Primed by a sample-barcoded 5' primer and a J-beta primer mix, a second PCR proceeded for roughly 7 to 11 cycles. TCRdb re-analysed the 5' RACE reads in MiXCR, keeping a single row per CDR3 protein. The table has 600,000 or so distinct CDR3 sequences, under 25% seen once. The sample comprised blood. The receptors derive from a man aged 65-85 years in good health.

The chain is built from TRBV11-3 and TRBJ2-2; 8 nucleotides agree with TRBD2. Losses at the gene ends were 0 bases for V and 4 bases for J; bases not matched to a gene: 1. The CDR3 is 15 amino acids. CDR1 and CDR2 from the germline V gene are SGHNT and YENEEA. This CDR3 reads CASSLDGRATGELFF. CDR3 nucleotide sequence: TGTGCCAGCAGCTTAGACGGGAGGGCCACCGGGGAGCTGTTTTTT.

The CDR3 sequence: CASSLGHGGGKDYEQYF. As DNA, the CDR3 is TGCGCCAGCAGCCTCGGCCATGGGGGGGGGAAAGACTACGAGCAGTACTTC. J is TRBJ2-7 and V is TRBV4-1, with 7 bases lining up with TRBD2. This CDR3 region has 17 residues. Per germline, CDR1 MGHRA and CDR2 YSYEKL. The junction had 15 bases not matched to a gene; V was cut back by 4 bases and J by 3 bases.

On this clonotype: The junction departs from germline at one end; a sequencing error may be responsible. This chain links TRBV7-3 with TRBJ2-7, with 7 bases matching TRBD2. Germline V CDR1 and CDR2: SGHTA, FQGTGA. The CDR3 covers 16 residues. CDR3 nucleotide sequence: TGTGCCAGCAGCTCCTTGACTAGCAACTCCTCCTACGAGCAGTGCTTC. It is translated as CASSSLTSNSSYEQCF.

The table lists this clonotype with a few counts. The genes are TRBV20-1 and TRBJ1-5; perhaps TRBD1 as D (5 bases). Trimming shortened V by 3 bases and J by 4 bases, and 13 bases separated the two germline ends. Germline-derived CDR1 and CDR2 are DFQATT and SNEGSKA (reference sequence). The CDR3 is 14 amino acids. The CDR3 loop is CSASTGGNNQPQHF. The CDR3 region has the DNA TGCAGTGCTAGCACCGGGGGGAATAATCAGCCCCAGCATTTT.

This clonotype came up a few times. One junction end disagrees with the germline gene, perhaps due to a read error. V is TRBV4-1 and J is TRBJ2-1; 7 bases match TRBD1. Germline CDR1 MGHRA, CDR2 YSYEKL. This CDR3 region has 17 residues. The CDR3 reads CAGSQTPTRTGGNEQFF. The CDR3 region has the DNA TGCGCCGGCAGCCAAACCCCAACAAGGACAGGAGGCAATGAGCAGTTCTTC.

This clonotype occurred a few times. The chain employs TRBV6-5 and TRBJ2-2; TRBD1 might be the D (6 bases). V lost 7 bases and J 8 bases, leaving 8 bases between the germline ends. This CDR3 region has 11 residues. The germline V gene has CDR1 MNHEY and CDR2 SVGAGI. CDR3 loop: CASMGAGELFF. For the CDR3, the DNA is TGTGCCAGCATGGGGGCTGGGGAGCTGTTTTTT.

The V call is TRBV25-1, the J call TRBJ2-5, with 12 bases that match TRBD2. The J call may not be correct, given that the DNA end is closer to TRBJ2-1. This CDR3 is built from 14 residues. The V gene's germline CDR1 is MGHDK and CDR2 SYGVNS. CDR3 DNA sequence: TGTGCCAGCGGACTAGCGGGAAGTAGGAATGAGCAGTTCTTC. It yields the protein CASGLAGSRNEQFF.

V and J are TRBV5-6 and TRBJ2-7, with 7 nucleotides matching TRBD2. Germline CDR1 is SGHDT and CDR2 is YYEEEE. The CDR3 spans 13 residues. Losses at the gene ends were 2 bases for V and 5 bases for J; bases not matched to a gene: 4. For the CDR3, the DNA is TGTGCCAGCAGCTTAGCGGGATCCCACGAGCAGTACTTC. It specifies CASSLAGSHEQYF.

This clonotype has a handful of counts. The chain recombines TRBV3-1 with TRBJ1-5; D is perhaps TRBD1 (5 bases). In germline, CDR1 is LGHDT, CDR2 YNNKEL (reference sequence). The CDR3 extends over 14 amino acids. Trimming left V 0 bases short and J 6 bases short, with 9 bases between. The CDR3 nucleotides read TGTGCCAGCAGCCAAGATGGGGGGATTCAGCCCCAGCATTTT. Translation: CASSQDGGIQPQHF.

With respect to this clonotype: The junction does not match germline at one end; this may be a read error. CDR3 bases: TGTGCCAGCAGCTCCCCCCAGGACAGGCACAATGAGCAGTCCTTC. This gives the protein CASSSPQDRHNEQSF. This chain uses TRBV7-3 with TRBJ2-5; 7 nucleotides align to TRBD1. Germline V CDR1 and CDR2: SGHTA, FQGTGA. The CDR3 spans 15 residues.

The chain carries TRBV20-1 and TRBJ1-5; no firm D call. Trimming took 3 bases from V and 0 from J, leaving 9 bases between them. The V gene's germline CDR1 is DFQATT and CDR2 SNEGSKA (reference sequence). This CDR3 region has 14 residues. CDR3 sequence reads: CSASLGNSNQPQHF. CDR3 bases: TGCAGTGCTAGCTTGGGGAATAGCAATCAGCCCCAGCATTTT.

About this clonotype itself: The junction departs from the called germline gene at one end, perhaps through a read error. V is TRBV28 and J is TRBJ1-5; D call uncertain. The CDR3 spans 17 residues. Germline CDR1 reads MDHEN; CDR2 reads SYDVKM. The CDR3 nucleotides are TGTGCCGGCAGTTCAGTCCGCAAGTTAACGAGCAATCAGCCCCAGCATTTT. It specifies CAGSSVRKLTSNQPQHF. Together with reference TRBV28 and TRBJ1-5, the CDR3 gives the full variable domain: DVKVTQSSRYLVKRTGEKVFLECVQDMDHENMFWYRQDPGLGLRLIYFSYDVKMKEKGDIPEGYSVSREKKERFSLILESASTNQTSMYLCAGSSVRKLTSNQPQHFGDGTRLSIL.

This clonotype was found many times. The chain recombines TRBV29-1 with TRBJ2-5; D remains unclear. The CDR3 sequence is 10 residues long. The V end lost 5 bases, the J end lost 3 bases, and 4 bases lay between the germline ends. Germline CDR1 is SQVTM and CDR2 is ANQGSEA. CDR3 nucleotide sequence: TGCAGCGTTTGGGAAGAGACCCAGTACTTC. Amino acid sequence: CSVWEETQYF.

CDR3 DNA: TGTGCCAGCAGCGAGGGGGGAAGGCAGTCCTATGGCTACACCTTC. This sequence encodes CASSEGGRQSYGYTF. The chain has TRBV9 and TRBJ1-2; possible D gene TRBD1, 6 bases. Germline V CDR1 and CDR2: SGDLS, YYNGEE. The CDR3 sequence is 15 residues long. V lost 3 bases and J 4 bases, leaving 16 bases between the germline ends.

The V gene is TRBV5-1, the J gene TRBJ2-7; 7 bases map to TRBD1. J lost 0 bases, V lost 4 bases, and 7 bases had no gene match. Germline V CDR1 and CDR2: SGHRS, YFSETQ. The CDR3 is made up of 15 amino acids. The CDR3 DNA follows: TGCGCCAGCAGCAGTGGGGACAGTCACTCCTACGAGCAGTACTTC. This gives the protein CASSSGDSHSYEQYF.

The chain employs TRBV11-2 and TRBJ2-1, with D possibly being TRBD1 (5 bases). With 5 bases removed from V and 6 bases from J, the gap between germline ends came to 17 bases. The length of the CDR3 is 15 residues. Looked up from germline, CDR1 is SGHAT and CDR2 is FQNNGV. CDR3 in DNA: TGTGCCAGCAGCCCAAATTGGGGCCCTCTCAATGAGCAGTTCTTC. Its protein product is CASSPNWGPLNEQFF.

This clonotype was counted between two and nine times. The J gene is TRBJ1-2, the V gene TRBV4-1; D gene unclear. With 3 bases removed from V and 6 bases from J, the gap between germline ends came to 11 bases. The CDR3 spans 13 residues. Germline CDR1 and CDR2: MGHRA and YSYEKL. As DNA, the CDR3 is TGCGCCAGCAGCCAGTTAGGGCTGCATGGCTACACCTTC. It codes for CASSQLGLHGYTF.

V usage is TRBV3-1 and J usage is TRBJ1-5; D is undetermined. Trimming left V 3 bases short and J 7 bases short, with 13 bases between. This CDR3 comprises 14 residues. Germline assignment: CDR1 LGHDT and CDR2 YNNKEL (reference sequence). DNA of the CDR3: TGTGCCAGCAGCCAGTCGGTGCTCGGGCAGCCCCAGCATTTT. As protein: CASSQSVLGQPQHF.